These T cell receptor beta chains were read from a single sample in a study of T cell responses to AZD1222 COVID-19 vaccine. The table came from immunoSEQ multiplex PCR; TCRdb's copy has only in-frame clones and leaves some out. In all, the sample yields under 150,000 clones. Sequencing was carried out using peripheral blood. The receptors come from an adult in good health. Both conserved end residues are trimmed from each CDR3.

V	J	CDR3
TRBV18	TRBJ1-1	ASSLAGQWEAF
TRBV6-6	TRBJ1-4	ASSLSGREKLF
TRBV9	TRBJ2-3	ASSVGRRPSTDTQY
TRBV30	TRBJ1-5	AWSADRGSNQPQH
TRBV29-1	TRBJ1-2	SVEGLAGGDVGYGYT
TRBV6-1	TRBJ1-1	ASSEGGTEAF
TRBV28	TRBJ1-4	ASMGQGASNEKLF
TRBV15	TRBJ1-4	ATSRDLGEKLF
TRBV10-3	TRBJ1-2	AIRRNGTGGTIALYGYT
TRBV19	TRBJ1-2	ASSTGQYGYT
TRBV6-1	TRBJ2-1	ASSDSRVTEQF
TRBV5-6	TRBJ1-5	ASSLRGGPWNSNQPQH
TRBV27	TRBJ2-2	ASSLAAKDTGELF
TRBV7-8	TRBJ2-2	ASSLAQGGGAGGELF
TRBV4-1	TRBJ1-1	ASSQVPLGRGEAF
TRBV11-3	TRBJ2-3	ASSLEGGTDTQY
TRBV27	TRBJ1-2	ASSLNRGFYGYT
TRBV7-2	TRBJ1-1	ASSLNSETWNTEAF
TRBV3-1/TRBV3-2	TRBJ2-7	ASSHQGQTYEQY
TRBV29-1	TRBJ1-1	SGQSLPGLEAF
TRBV2	TRBJ1-2	ASRVQASNYGYT
TRBV5-1	TRBJ1-6	ASSLVGNSYNSPLH
TRBV11-3	TRBJ2-3	ASSLDGGTGTDTQY
TRBV15	TRBJ2-5	ATSRLAGGETQY
TRBV19	TRBJ1-1	ASSIGAGVVNPEAF
TRBV12-3/TRBV12-4	TRBJ2-6	ASRVSGANVLT
TRBV28	TRBJ1-2	ASRLDTSYGYT
TRBV11-2	TRBJ2-7	ASSLESGTQYEQY
TRBV15	TRBJ1-5	ATSRVMGGKGNQPQH
TRBV4-1	TRBJ2-1	ASSQGPATSYNEQF
TRBV18	TRBJ1-2	ASSPATGAYGYT
TRBV27	TRBJ2-7	ASRQSGTYEQY